This T cell receptor beta chain was sequenced during a study of T-cell reconstitution after alpha-beta-depleted transplantation in children. It was with unique molecular identifiers that the TCRbeta library was prepared. TCRdb analysed the PCR reads with MiXCR anew, one entry per CDR3 protein. The sample contains a few hundred thousand distinct CDR3 sequences, 18% of which appear only once. The V end lost 4 bases, the J end lost 10 bases, and 16 bases lay between the germline ends. Germline loops: CDR1 LGHDT, CDR2 YNNKEL (reference sequence). CDR3 size: 13 residues. This receptor was obtained from a human donor who donated a stem cell graft to a child with acute lymphoblastic leukemia. The chain uses TRBV3-1 and TRBJ2-5, with a weak D call TRBD2 (6 bases). Sequences were derived from PBMCs from the stem cell graft donor, sampled from the stem cell graft. The CDR3 here is CASSPEGGNGQYF. In DNA form, the CDR3 reads TGTGCCAGCAGCCCCGAAGGAGGGAATGGCCAGTACTTC.